The 9 T cell receptor beta chains below come from one sample, sequenced in a study of cytomegalovirus exposure and HLA in healthy donors. A multiplex PCR was run with 60 Vbeta primers and 13 Jbeta primers. Profiling relied on immunoSEQ multiplex PCR, and the TCRdb table lists in-frame clones only, not all of them. The sample consists of around 100,000 clones, approximately 82% of them appearing once. Material: PBMCs. The source of these receptors is a woman under 30 in good health and CMV-seronegative.

The chain is built from TRBV18 and TRBJ2-2; D might be TRBD2 (6 bases). Germline V gene sequence: CDR1 KGHSH, CDR2 LQKENI. V was trimmed by 3 bases and J by 4 bases, leaving 15 bases between them. This CDR3 contains 16 residues. The CDR3 loop reads CASSPTAGRVTGELFF. The CDR3 DNA is TGTGCCAGCTCACCGACCGCGGGGCGTGTCACCGGGGAGCTGTTTTTT.

In its sample, this clone was seen a few times. The rearrangement uses TRBV5-6 and TRBJ2-1, with a tentative D call TRBD2 (5 bases). The CDR3 length is 15 residues. CDR1 and CDR2 (germline): SGHDT, YYEEEE. Trimming took 6 bases from V and 7 from J, leaving 20 bases between them. Written as DNA, the CDR3 is TGTGCCAGCACCCGAGTGTTCCTTCGGGGAAATGAGCAGTTCTTC. Its translation: CASTRVFLRGNEQFF.

The CDR3 DNA sequence: TGCGCCAGCAGCCTACTGCGGTTAGCCAAAAACATTCAGTACTTC. It translates to CASSLLRLAKNIQYF. The gene calls are TRBV4-1 and TRBJ2-4, with D uncertain. The V and J ends lost 4 bases and 0 bases respectively, with 10 bases between them. CDR1 and CDR2 from the germline V gene are MGHRA and YSYEKL. This CDR3 has 15 amino acids.

The V and J genes are TRBV5-6 and TRBJ2-5; weak D call: TRBD2 (5 bases). Germline CDR1 is SGHDT and CDR2 is YYEEEE. V gave up 4 bases and J gave up 2 bases, with 27 bases separating them. This CDR3 has 19 residues. CDR3: CASSPREVAGRSVQETQYF. Written as DNA, the CDR3 is TGTGCCAGCAGCCCGAGGGAAGTGGCTGGAAGGAGTGTGCAAGAGACCCAGTACTTC.

This CDR3 is CASSPRLSNQPQHF. The DNA for the CDR3 is TGTGCCAGCAGTCCCCGACTTAGCAATCAGCCCCAGCATTTT. The J gene is TRBJ1-5, the V gene TRBV28; D is unresolved. CDR1 and CDR2 from the germline V gene are MDHEN and SYDVKM. This CDR3 is 14 amino acids long. Trimming removed 5 bases at V and 0 bases at J, with 8 bases between.

The table lists this clone with a few counts. The chain is built from TRBV4-3 and TRBJ1-4; 7 bases are shared with TRBD1. Trimming at V came to 4 bases and at J to 6 bases, leaving 8 bases not matched to a gene. This CDR3 comprises 15 residues. Germline CDR1 reads LGHNA; CDR2 reads YSLEER. CDR3 protein: CASSRVQGYDEKLFF. The CDR3 DNA is TGCGCCAGCAGCCGAGTACAGGGGTATGATGAAAAACTGTTTTTT.

The rearrangement uses TRBV6-1 and TRBJ2-7, with 10 bases matching TRBD2. This CDR3 is 15 amino acids long. V lost 8 bases, J lost 3 bases, and 10 bases stayed unmatched. Germline-derived CDR1 and CDR2 are MNHNS and SASEGT. The CDR3 loop is CASCVSGRGGYEQYF. The DNA of the CDR3 is TGTGCCAGCTGCGTGAGCGGGAGGGGCGGCTACGAGCAGTACTTC.

The rearrangement joins TRBV18 to TRBJ1-5, with 9 bases fitting TRBD1. Trimming took 4 bases from V and 8 from J; bases not matched to a gene: 6. CDR1 is KGHSH, CDR2 LQKENI, per germline. CDR3 length: 14 amino acids. The CDR3 nucleotides read TGTGCCAGCTCACTGGACAGGGGTTTGGAGCCCCAGCATTTT. Translation: CASSLDRGLEPQHF.

The J gene is TRBJ1-2, the V gene TRBV7-9; TRBD1 might be the D (5 bases). Trimming shortened V by 4 bases and J by 0 bases, and 12 bases separated the two germline ends. Looked up from germline, CDR1 is SEHNR and CDR2 is FQNEAQ (reference sequence). The CDR3 contains 15 residues. CDR3 nucleotide sequence: TGTGCCAGCAGCTCCAGCGGGGGTACTAACTATGGCTACACCTTC. As protein: CASSSSGGTNYGYTF.